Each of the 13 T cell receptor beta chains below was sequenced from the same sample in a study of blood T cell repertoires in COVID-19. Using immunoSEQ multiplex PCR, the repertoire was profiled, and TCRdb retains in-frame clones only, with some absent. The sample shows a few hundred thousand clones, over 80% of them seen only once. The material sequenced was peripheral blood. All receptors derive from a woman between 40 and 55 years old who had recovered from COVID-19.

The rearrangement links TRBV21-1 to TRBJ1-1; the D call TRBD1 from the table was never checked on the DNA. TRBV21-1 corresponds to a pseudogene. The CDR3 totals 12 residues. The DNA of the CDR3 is TGTGCCAGCAACACCCAGAACACTGAAGCTTTCTTT. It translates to CASNTQNTEAFF.

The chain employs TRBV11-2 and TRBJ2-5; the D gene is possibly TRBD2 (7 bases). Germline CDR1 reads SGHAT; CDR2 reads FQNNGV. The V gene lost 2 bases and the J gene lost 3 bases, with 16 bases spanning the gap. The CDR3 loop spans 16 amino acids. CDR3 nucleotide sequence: TGTGCCAGCAGCTTAAGGTCGGGGGGCCTGGAAGAGACCCAGTACTTC. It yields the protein CASSLRSGGLEETQYF.

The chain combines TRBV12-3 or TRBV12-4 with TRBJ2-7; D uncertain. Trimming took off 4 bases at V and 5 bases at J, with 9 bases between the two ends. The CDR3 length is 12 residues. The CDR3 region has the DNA TGTGCCAGCAGTTCTGGTAGTAACGAGCAGTACTTC. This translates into CASSSGSNEQYF.

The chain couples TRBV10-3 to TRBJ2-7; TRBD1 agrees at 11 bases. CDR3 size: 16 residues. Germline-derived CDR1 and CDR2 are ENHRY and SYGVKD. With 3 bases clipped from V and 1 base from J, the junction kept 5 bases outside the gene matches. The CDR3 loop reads CAISDPRDRGSYEQYF. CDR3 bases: TGTGCCATCAGTGACCCCCGGGACAGGGGGTCCTACGAGCAGTACTTC.

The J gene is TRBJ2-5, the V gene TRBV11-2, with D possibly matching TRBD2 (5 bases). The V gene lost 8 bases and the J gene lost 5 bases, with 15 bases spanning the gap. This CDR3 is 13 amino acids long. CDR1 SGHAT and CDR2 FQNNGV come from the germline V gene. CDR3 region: CASYSLGGETQYF. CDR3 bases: TGTGCCAGCTATTCGCTGGGCGGGGAGACCCAGTACTTC. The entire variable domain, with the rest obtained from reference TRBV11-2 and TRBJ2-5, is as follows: EAGVAQSPRYKIIEKRQSVAFWCNPISGHATLYWYQQILGQGPKLLIQFQNNGVVDDSQLPKDRFSAERLKGVDSTLKIQPAKLEDSAVYLCASYSLGGETQYFGPGTRLLVL.

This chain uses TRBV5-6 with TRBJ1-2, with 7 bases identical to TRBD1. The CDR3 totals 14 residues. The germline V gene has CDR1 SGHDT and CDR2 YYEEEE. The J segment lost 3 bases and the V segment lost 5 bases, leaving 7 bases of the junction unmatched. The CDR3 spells CASRRQGGDYGYTF. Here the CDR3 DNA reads TGTGCCAGCAGGCGACAGGGTGGGGACTATGGCTACACCTTC.

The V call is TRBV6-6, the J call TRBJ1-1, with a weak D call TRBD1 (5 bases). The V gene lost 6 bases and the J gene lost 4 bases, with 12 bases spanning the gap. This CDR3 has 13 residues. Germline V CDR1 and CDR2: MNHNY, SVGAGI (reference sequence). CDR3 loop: CASRTGGGTEAFF. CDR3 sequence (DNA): TGTGCCAGCAGGACGGGGGGAGGCACTGAAGCTTTCTTT.

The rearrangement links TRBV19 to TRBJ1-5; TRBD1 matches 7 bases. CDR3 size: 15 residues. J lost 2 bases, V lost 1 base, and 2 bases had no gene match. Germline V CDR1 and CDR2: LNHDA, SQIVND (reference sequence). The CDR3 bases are TGTGCCAGTAGTATAGGCGACAGGGGCAATCAGCCCCAGCATTTT. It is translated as CASSIGDRGNQPQHF.

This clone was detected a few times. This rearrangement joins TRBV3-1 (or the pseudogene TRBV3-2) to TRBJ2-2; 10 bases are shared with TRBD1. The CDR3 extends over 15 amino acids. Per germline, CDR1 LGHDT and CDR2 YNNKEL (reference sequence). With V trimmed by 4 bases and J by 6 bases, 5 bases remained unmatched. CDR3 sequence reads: CASSPRTGGPGELFF. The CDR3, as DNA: TGTGCCAGCAGCCCCAGGACAGGGGGGCCCGGGGAGCTGTTTTTT.

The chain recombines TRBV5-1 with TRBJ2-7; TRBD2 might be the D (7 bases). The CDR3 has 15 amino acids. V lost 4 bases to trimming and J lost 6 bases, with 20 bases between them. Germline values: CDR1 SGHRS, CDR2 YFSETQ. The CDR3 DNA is TGCGCCAGCAGCGTAGGTGGGAAGGGGGGGCCCGAGCAGTACTTC. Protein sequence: CASSVGGKGGPEQYF. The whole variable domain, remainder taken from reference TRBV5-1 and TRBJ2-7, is KAGVTQTPRYLIKTRGQQVTLSCSPISGHRSVSWYQQTPGQGLQFLFEYFSETQRNKGNFPGRFSGRQFSNSRSEMNVSTLELGDSALYLCASSVGGKGGPEQYFGPGTRLTVT.

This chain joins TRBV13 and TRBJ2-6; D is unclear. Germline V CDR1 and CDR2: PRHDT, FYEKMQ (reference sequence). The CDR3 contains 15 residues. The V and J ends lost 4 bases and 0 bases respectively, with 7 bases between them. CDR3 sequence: CASSSYSSGANVLTF. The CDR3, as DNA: TGTGCCAGCAGCTCCTACTCCTCTGGGGCCAACGTCCTGACTTTC.

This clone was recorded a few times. The CDR3 is CASSHGVYEQYF. CDR3 DNA sequence: TGTGCCAGCAGCCACGGAGTTTACGAGCAGTACTTC. V is TRBV7-9 and J is TRBJ2-7; D gene uncertain. The germline CDR1 and CDR2 sequences are SEHNR and FQNEAQ (reference sequence). The CDR3 sequence is 12 residues long. With 5 bases removed from V and 4 bases from J, the gap between germline ends came to 9 bases.

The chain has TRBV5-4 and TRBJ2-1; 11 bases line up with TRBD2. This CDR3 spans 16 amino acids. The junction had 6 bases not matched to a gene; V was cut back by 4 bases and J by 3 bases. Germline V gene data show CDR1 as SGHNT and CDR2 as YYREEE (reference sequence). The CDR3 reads CASSQRLAGHYNEQFF. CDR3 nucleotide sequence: TGTGCCAGCAGCCAGCGACTAGCGGGGCACTACAATGAGCAGTTCTTC.